This is a list of T cell receptor beta chains from one sample in a study of early T cells in non-severe SARS-CoV-2 infection. One entry per CDR3 protein, called by TCRdb with MiXCR from the 5' RACE reads. The sample lists about 31,000 distinct CDR3 sequences; roughly 6.6% were seen once. Sequenced here: whole blood, sampled at baseline. These receptors came from an adult who was a healthcare worker with PCR-confirmed SARS-CoV-2 infection or an uninfected control (not recorded which). Both conserved end residues are part of each CDR3. Fields, in order: D gene, V gene, clone size, J gene, CDR3 protein, CDR3 DNA. D genes are given only for firm matches. Expanded clones are given a class, and other clones once, few, many or no size at all.

D gene: .; V gene: TRBV20-1; clone size: once; J gene: TRBJ1-4; CDR3 protein: CSASRGVGEKLFF; CDR3 DNA: TGCAGTGCTAGCAGGGGCGTCGGTGAAAAACTGTTTTTT
D gene: .; V gene: TRBV5-4; clone size: few; J gene: TRBJ2-5; CDR3 protein: CASSLDQGTSETQYF; CDR3 DNA: TGTGCCAGCAGCTTGGACCAGGGTACGTCGGAGACCCAGTACTTC
D gene: TRBD2; V gene: TRBV20-1; clone size: few; J gene: TRBJ2-7; CDR3 protein: CSAPPGLATGEQYF; CDR3 DNA: TGCAGTGCCCCGCCGGGACTAGCAACGGGCGAGCAGTACTTC
D gene: .; V gene: TRBV12-3/TRBV12-4; clone size: many; J gene: TRBJ1-5; CDR3 protein: CASSGGPPQHF; CDR3 DNA: TGTGCCAGCAGCGGGGGGCCGCCCCAGCATTTT
D gene: TRBD1; V gene: TRBV7-2; clone size: .; J gene: TRBJ1-3; CDR3 protein: CASSFYRGYSGNTIYF; CDR3 DNA: TGTGCCAGCAGCTTTTACAGGGGTTACTCTGGAAACACCATATATTTT
D gene: .; V gene: TRBV28; clone size: many; J gene: TRBJ2-3; CDR3 protein: CASIGPGQGLRGTQYF; CDR3 DNA: TGTGCCAGCATCGGACCTGGGCAGGGGCTTCGTGGTACGCAGTATTTT
D gene: TRBD2; V gene: TRBV19; clone size: .; J gene: TRBJ2-3; CDR3 protein: CASSSGLAGTDTQYF; CDR3 DNA: TGTGCCAGTAGTAGCGGACTAGCGGGGACAGATACGCAGTATTTT
D gene: TRBD1; V gene: TRBV6-5; clone size: many; J gene: TRBJ1-1; CDR3 protein: CASSSHPGQEAFF; CDR3 DNA: TGTGCCAGCAGTTCCCACCCGGGACAGGAAGCTTTCTTT
D gene: .; V gene: TRBV10-3; clone size: many; J gene: TRBJ1-1; CDR3 protein: CAISELTGNTEAFF; CDR3 DNA: TGTGCCATCAGTGAGTTGACAGGGAACACTGAAGCTTTCTTT
D gene: .; V gene: TRBV3-1; clone size: .; J gene: TRBJ1-2; CDR3 protein: CASSQGGAYGYTF; CDR3 DNA: TGTGCCAGCAGCCAAGGGGGGGCCTATGGCTACACCTTC
D gene: .; V gene: TRBV4-3; clone size: .; J gene: TRBJ2-3; CDR3 protein: CASSQDLSGEGTDTQYF; CDR3 DNA: TGCGCCAGCAGCCAAGATCTGTCGGGAGAGGGCACAGATACGCAGTATTTT
D gene: .; V gene: TRBV11-2; clone size: many; J gene: TRBJ2-1; CDR3 protein: CASSLDPSFEQFF; CDR3 DNA: TGTGCCAGCAGCTTAGATCCCTCCTTTGAGCAGTTCTTC
D gene: .; V gene: TRBV25-1; clone size: many; J gene: TRBJ2-1; CDR3 protein: CASSDPGSGYEQFF; CDR3 DNA: TGTGCCAGCAGTGATCCCGGGTCGGGGTATGAGCAGTTCTTC
D gene: .; V gene: TRBV5-1; clone size: few; J gene: TRBJ2-5; CDR3 protein: CASRSTSQETQYF; CDR3 DNA: TGCGCCAGCAGGAGTACCTCCCAAGAGACCCAGTACTTC
D gene: .; V gene: TRBV12-3/TRBV12-4; clone size: few; J gene: TRBJ2-1; CDR3 protein: CASSLRPGTYLPNEQFF; CDR3 DNA: TGTGCCAGCAGCCTTAGACCGGGAACCTACCTACCCAATGAGCAGTTCTTC
D gene: TRBD1; V gene: TRBV20-1; clone size: few; J gene: TRBJ1-5; CDR3 protein: CSARTGGNNQPQHF; CDR3 DNA: TGCAGTGCTCGGACAGGGGGCAACAATCAGCCCCAGCATTTT
D gene: .; V gene: TRBV5-8; clone size: many; J gene: TRBJ1-2; CDR3 protein: CASSLGSQTNYGYTF; CDR3 DNA: TGTGCCAGCAGCTTGGGGAGCCAAACTAACTATGGCTACACCTTC
D gene: .; V gene: TRBV29-1; clone size: .; J gene: TRBJ1-2; CDR3 protein: CSVEGEAIGYTF; CDR3 DNA: TGCAGCGTTGAAGGCGAGGCGATCGGCTACACCTTC
D gene: .; V gene: TRBV5-6; clone size: few; J gene: TRBJ2-3; CDR3 protein: CASSLITDTQYF; CDR3 DNA: TGTGCCAGCAGCTTGATCACAGATACGCAGTATTTT
D gene: .; V gene: TRBV14; clone size: many; J gene: TRBJ2-3; CDR3 protein: CASSQVGLPTDTQYF; CDR3 DNA: TGTGCCAGCAGCCAAGTAGGTCTGCCCACAGATACGCAGTATTTT
D gene: .; V gene: TRBV20-1; clone size: many; J gene: TRBJ2-3; CDR3 protein: CSARDLLGTLDTQYF; CDR3 DNA: TGCAGTGCTAGAGATTTGTTAGGAACCCTTGATACGCAGTATTTT
D gene: TRBD1; V gene: TRBV7-3; clone size: many; J gene: TRBJ1-6; CDR3 protein: CASSLGGTGYSPLHF; CDR3 DNA: TGTGCCAGCAGCTTAGGCGGGACAGGGTATTCACCCCTCCACTTT
D gene: .; V gene: TRBV7-9; clone size: few; J gene: TRBJ1-2; CDR3 protein: CASSIRGPDYGYTF; CDR3 DNA: TGTGCCAGCAGCATCAGGGGTCCGGACTATGGCTACACCTTC
D gene: .; V gene: TRBV11-3; clone size: .; J gene: TRBJ2-4; CDR3 protein: CASSLTPNVPAKNIQYF; CDR3 DNA: TGTGCCAGCAGCTTAACCCCCAACGTCCCAGCCAAAAACATTCAGTACTTC
D gene: .; V gene: TRBV6-1; clone size: many; J gene: TRBJ1-3; CDR3 protein: CASSVGQYDSGNTIYF; CDR3 DNA: TGTGCCAGCAGTGTAGGCCAGTACGACTCTGGAAACACCATATATTTT
D gene: .; V gene: TRBV6-5; clone size: .; J gene: TRBJ2-3; CDR3 protein: CASRPRGRTDTQYF; CDR3 DNA: TGTGCCAGCAGACCGCGGGGGCGCACAGATACGCAGTATTTT
D gene: TRBD1; V gene: TRBV29-1; clone size: many; J gene: TRBJ2-7; CDR3 protein: CSVVQGASSSYEQYF; CDR3 DNA: TGCAGCGTTGTGCAGGGGGCATCTTCGTCCTACGAGCAGTACTTC
D gene: TRBD1; V gene: TRBV13; clone size: many; J gene: TRBJ1-6; CDR3 protein: CASSTPTLTGDSPLHF; CDR3 DNA: TGTGCCAGCAGCACCCCGACCTTAACAGGGGATTCACCCCTCCACTTT
D gene: .; V gene: TRBV4-3; clone size: few; J gene: TRBJ1-1; CDR3 protein: CASSQELGENTEAFF; CDR3 DNA: TGCGCCAGCAGCCAAGAATTGGGGGAGAACACTGAAGCTTTCTTT
D gene: .; V gene: TRBV9; clone size: many; J gene: TRBJ2-1; CDR3 protein: CASSVNARGGSYNEQFF; CDR3 DNA: TGTGCCAGCAGCGTAAACGCTAGGGGCGGCTCCTACAATGAGCAGTTCTTC
D gene: .; V gene: TRBV20-1; clone size: few; J gene: TRBJ1-5; CDR3 protein: CSAPLVGSGGNQPQHF; CDR3 DNA: TGCAGTGCTCCACTCGTTGGCAGCGGGGGGAATCAGCCCCAGCATTTT
D gene: .; V gene: TRBV15; clone size: many; J gene: TRBJ1-5; CDR3 protein: CATSRGFQPQHF; CDR3 DNA: TGTGCCACCAGTAGGGGATTTCAGCCCCAGCATTTT
D gene: .; V gene: TRBV27; clone size: few; J gene: TRBJ2-1; CDR3 protein: CASSPQGGPGAYNEQFF; CDR3 DNA: TGTGCCAGCAGCCCACAGGGAGGGCCAGGGGCTTACAATGAGCAGTTCTTC
D gene: TRBD1; V gene: TRBV12-3/TRBV12-4; clone size: .; J gene: TRBJ1-3; CDR3 protein: CASSLQGGSGNTIYF; CDR3 DNA: TGTGCCAGCAGTTTACAGGGGGGCTCTGGAAACACCATATATTTT
D gene: .; V gene: TRBV20-1; clone size: many; J gene: TRBJ1-5; CDR3 protein: CSARRGLQPQHF; CDR3 DNA: TGCAGTGCTAGGCGGGGGCTTCAGCCCCAGCATTTT
D gene: .; V gene: TRBV4-3; clone size: many; J gene: TRBJ2-1; CDR3 protein: CASSQDPSGSLYNEQFF; CDR3 DNA: TGCGCCAGCAGCCAAGATCCGAGCGGGTCCCTCTACAATGAGCAGTTCTTC
D gene: TRBD1; V gene: TRBV24-1; clone size: few; J gene: TRBJ1-5; CDR3 protein: CATSAGQGGQPQHF; CDR3 DNA: TGTGCCACCAGTGCCGGACAGGGAGGTCAGCCCCAGCATTTT
D gene: .; V gene: TRBV4-3; clone size: many; J gene: TRBJ2-1; CDR3 protein: CASSQGAQGRSYNEQFF; CDR3 DNA: TGCGCCAGCAGCCAAGGGGCACAGGGACGCTCCTACAATGAGCAGTTCTTC
D gene: .; V gene: TRBV10-3; clone size: few; J gene: TRBJ2-6; CDR3 protein: CAITAGGLTGANVLTF; CDR3 DNA: TGTGCCATCACGGCAGGGGGACTTACTGGGGCCAACGTCCTGACTTTC
D gene: TRBD2; V gene: TRBV2; clone size: few; J gene: TRBJ2-3; CDR3 protein: CASRLAGSTDTQYF; CDR3 DNA: TGTGCCAGCAGACTAGCGGGATCCACAGATACGCAGTATTTT
D gene: .; V gene: TRBV27; clone size: few; J gene: TRBJ2-6; CDR3 protein: CASRLSISGANVLTF; CDR3 DNA: TGTGCCAGCAGACTTTCGATCTCTGGGGCCAACGTCCTGACTTTC
D gene: .; V gene: TRBV5-1; clone size: few; J gene: TRBJ2-5; CDR3 protein: CASSFHGETQYF; CDR3 DNA: TGCGCCAGCAGCTTCCACGGAGAGACCCAGTACTTC
D gene: .; V gene: TRBV5-1; clone size: few; J gene: TRBJ1-5; CDR3 protein: CASSPGPERNQPQHF; CDR3 DNA: TGCGCCAGCAGCCCCGGTCCGGAACGCAATCAGCCCCAGCATTTT
D gene: .; V gene: TRBV29-1; clone size: few; J gene: TRBJ1-2; CDR3 protein: CSVAGPQGGYTF; CDR3 DNA: TGCAGCGTAGCCGGGCCCCAGGGGGGCTACACCTTC
D gene: .; V gene: TRBV5-1; clone size: .; J gene: TRBJ2-2; CDR3 protein: CASSLDPVAGELFF; CDR3 DNA: TGCGCCAGCAGCTTGGACCCGGTAGCGGGGGAGCTGTTTTTT
D gene: TRBD1; V gene: TRBV4-1; clone size: many; J gene: TRBJ2-7; CDR3 protein: CASSLSGTALRTEQYF; CDR3 DNA: TGCGCCAGCAGCCTATCCGGGACAGCCCTTCGGACGGAGCAGTACTTC
D gene: .; V gene: TRBV7-9; clone size: few; J gene: TRBJ2-7; CDR3 protein: CASSLARAVISYEQYF; CDR3 DNA: TGTGCCAGCAGCCTCGCGAGGGCCGTCATCTCCTACGAGCAGTACTTC
D gene: TRBD2; V gene: TRBV5-1; clone size: many; J gene: TRBJ2-3; CDR3 protein: CASSNGGRAVTDTQYF; CDR3 DNA: TGCGCCAGCAGTAATGGCGGGAGGGCCGTCACAGATACGCAGTATTTT
D gene: .; V gene: TRBV20-1; clone size: many; J gene: TRBJ2-3; CDR3 protein: CSARPGTDTQYF; CDR3 DNA: TGCAGTGCTAGACCAGGCACAGATACGCAGTATTTT
D gene: .; V gene: TRBV24-1; clone size: many; J gene: TRBJ2-5; CDR3 protein: CATSGTGRDGLETQYF; CDR3 DNA: TGTGCCACCAGTGGGACAGGGAGGGATGGTTTAGAGACCCAGTACTTC
D gene: .; V gene: TRBV9; clone size: many; J gene: TRBJ2-3; CDR3 protein: CASSVDGVSTDTQYF; CDR3 DNA: TGTGCCAGCAGCGTAGACGGGGTTAGCACAGATACGCAGTATTTT
D gene: .; V gene: TRBV10-3; clone size: many; J gene: TRBJ2-3; CDR3 protein: CAISEDMLADTQYF; CDR3 DNA: TGTGCCATCAGTGAGGACATGTTGGCAGATACGCAGTATTTT
D gene: TRBD1; V gene: TRBV20-1; clone size: many; J gene: TRBJ2-3; CDR3 protein: CSARSGTDPPDTQYF; CDR3 DNA: TGCAGTGCGAGATCCGGGACAGATCCCCCAGATACGCAGTATTTT
D gene: .; V gene: TRBV5-1; clone size: .; J gene: TRBJ1-1; CDR3 protein: CASSLGQSHTEAFF; CDR3 DNA: TGCGCCAGCAGCTTGGGACAGTCGCACACTGAAGCTTTCTTT